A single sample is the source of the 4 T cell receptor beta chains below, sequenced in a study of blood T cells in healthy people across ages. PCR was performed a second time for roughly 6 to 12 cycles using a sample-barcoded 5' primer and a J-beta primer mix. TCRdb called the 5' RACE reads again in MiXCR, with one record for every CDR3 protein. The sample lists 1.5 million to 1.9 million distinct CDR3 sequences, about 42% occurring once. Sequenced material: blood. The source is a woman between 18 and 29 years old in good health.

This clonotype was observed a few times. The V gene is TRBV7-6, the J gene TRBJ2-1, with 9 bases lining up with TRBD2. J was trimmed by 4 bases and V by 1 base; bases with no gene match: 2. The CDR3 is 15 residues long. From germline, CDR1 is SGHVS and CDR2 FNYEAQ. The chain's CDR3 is CASSLGGGVYNEQFF. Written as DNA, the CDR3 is TGTGCCAGCAGCTTAGGCGGGGGGGTTTACAATGAGCAGTTCTTC.

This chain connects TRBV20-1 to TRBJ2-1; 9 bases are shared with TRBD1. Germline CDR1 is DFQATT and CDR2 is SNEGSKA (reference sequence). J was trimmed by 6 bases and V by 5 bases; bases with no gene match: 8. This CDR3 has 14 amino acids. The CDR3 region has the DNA TGCAGTGCTCCTGGGAGACAGGGGGTCAATGAGCAGTTCTTC. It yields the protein CSAPGRQGVNEQFF.

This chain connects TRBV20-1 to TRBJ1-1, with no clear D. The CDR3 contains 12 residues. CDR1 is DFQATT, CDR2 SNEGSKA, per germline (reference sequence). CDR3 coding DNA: TGCAGGGGATACAGCGCCAACACTGAAGCTTTCTTT. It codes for CRGYSANTEAFF.

The CDR3 region has the DNA TGTGCCAGCATCAATCAACGAGAGGGGTACACAGATACGCAGTATTTT. This codes for CASINQREGYTDTQYF. This chain connects TRBV7-9 to TRBJ2-3, with D tentatively TRBD1 or TRBD2 (5 bases each). The CDR3 loop spans 16 amino acids. Germline values: CDR1 SEHNR, CDR2 FQNEAQ (reference sequence). V lost 7 bases and J 2 bases, leaving 19 bases between the germline ends.